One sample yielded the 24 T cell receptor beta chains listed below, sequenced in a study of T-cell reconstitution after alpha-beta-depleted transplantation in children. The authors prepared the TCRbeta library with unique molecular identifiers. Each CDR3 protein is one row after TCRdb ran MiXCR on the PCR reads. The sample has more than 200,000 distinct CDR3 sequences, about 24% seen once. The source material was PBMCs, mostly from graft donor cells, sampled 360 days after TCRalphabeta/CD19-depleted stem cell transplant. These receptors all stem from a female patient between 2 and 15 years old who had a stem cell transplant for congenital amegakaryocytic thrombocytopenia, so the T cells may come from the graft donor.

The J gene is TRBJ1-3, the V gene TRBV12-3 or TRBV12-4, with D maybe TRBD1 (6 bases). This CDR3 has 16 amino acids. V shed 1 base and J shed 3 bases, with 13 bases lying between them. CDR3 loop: CASSLGSGALGNTIYF. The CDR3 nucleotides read TGTGCCAGCAGTTTAGGTTCAGGGGCGCTTGGAAACACCATATATTTT.

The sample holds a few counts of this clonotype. In nucleotides, the CDR3 is TGCGCCAGCAGCCAAGAGAACCCTACAGATACGCAGTATTTT. Translating it yields CASSQENPTDTQYF. The V and J genes are TRBV4-1 and TRBJ2-3, with no clear D. Per the germline V gene, CDR1 is MGHRA and CDR2 is YSYEKL. The germline V and J ends were trimmed by 0 bases and 3 bases, with 7 bases remaining between them. CDR3 length: 14 residues.

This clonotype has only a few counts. CDR3 region: CASSPLGTSGSYEQYF. CDR3 nucleotide sequence: TGTGCCAGCAGCCCCCTGGGGACTAGCGGGTCCTACGAGCAGTACTTC. The rearrangement uses TRBV28 and TRBJ2-7; 12 bases are shared with TRBD2. V gave up 6 bases and J gave up 1 base; unmatched junction bases: 7. Germline assignment: CDR1 MDHEN and CDR2 SYDVKM. The CDR3 spans 16 residues. The whole variable domain, filled in from reference TRBV28 and TRBJ2-7, reads DVKVTQSSRYLVKRTGEKVFLECVQDMDHENMFWYRQDPGLGLRLIYFSYDVKMKEKGDIPEGYSVSREKKERFSLILESASTNQTSMYLCASSPLGTSGSYEQYFGPGTRLTVT.

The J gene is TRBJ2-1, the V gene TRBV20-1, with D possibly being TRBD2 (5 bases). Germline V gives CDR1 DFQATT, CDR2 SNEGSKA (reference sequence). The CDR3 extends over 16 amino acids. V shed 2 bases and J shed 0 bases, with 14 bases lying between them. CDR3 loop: CSARFGWRISYNEQFF. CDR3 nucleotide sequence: TGCAGTGCTAGATTTGGTTGGAGGATCTCCTACAATGAGCAGTTCTTC.

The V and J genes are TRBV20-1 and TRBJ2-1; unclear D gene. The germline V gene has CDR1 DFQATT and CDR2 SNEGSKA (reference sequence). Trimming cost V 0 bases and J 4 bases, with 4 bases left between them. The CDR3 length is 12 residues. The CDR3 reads CSARDAYNEQFF. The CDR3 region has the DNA TGCAGTGCTAGAGATGCTTACAATGAGCAGTTCTTC.

CDR3 region: CASSQDHRTENTEAFF. The DNA of the CDR3 is TGTGCCAGCAGCCAAGACCATCGGACAGAGAACACTGAAGCTTTCTTT. The V and J genes are TRBV14 and TRBJ1-1; possibly TRBD1 for D (6 bases). Germline V gives CDR1 SGHDN, CDR2 FVKESK. V was pared by 0 bases and J by 1 base, with 12 bases between. The CDR3 has 16 residues.

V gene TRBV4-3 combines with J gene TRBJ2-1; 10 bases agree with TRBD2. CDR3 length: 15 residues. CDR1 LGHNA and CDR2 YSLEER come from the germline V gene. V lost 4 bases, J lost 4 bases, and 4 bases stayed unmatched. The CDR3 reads CASSPSGRLYNEQFF. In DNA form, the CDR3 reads TGCGCCAGCAGCCCTAGCGGGAGACTGTACAATGAGCAGTTCTTC.

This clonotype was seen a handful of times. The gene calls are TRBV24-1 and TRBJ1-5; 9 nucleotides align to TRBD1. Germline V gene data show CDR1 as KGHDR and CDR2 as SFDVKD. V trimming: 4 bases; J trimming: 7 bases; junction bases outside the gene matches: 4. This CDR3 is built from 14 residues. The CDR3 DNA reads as TGTGCCACCAGTGAGGGACAGGGACGACAGCCCCAGCATTTT. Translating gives CATSEGQGRQPQHF.

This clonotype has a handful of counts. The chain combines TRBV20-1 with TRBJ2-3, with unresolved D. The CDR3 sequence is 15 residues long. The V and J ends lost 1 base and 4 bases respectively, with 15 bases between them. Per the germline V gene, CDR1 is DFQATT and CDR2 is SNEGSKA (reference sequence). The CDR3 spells CSARGGTRLSDTQYF. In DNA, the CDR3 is TGCAGTGCTAGAGGCGGCACCCGTCTTTCAGATACGCAGTATTTT.

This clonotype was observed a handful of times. CDR3 nucleotide sequence: TGCAGTGCTGATAGGAGCTCCTACAATGAGCAGTTCTTC. Translated, it gives CSADRSSYNEQFF. The chain employs TRBV20-1 and TRBJ2-1; D is undetermined. Germline V lookup: CDR1 DFQATT, CDR2 SNEGSKA (reference sequence). Trimming stripped 5 bases from V and 0 bases from J, with 8 bases between. This CDR3 has 13 residues.

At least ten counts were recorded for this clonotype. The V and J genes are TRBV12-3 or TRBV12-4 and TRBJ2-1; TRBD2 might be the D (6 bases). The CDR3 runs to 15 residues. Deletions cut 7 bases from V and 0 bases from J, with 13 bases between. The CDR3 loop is CASTRRGVSYNEQFF. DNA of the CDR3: TGTGCCAGCACTCGACGCGGGGTCTCCTACAATGAGCAGTTCTTC.

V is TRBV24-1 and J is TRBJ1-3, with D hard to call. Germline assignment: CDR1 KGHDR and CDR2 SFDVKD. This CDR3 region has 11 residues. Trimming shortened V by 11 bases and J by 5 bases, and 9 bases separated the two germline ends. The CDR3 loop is CAIPLRNTIYF. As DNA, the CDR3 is TGTGCCATTCCCCTTCGAAACACCATATATTTT.

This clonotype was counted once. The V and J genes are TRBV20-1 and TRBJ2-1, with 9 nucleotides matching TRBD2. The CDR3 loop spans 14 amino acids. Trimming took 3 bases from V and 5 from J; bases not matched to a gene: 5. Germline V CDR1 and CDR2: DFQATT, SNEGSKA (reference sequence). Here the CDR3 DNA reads TGCAGTGCTAGGCGCGGGGGGGTAAACAATGAGCAGTTCTTC. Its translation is CSARRGGVNNEQFF.

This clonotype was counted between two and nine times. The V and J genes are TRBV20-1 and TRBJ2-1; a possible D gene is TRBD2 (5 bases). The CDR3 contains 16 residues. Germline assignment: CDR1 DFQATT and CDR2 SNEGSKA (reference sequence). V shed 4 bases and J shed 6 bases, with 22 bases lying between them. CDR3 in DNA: TGCAGTGCTACGGAATATAGCGCTGCAGTGGCCAATGAGCAGTTCTTC. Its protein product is CSATEYSAAVANEQFF.

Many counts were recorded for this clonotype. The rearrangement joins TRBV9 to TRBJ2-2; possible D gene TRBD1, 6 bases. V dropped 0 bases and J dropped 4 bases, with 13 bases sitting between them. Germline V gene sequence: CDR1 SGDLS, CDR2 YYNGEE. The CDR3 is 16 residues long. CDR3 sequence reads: CASSVEAGAGTGELFF. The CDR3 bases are TGTGCCAGCAGCGTAGAGGCAGGGGCGGGCACCGGGGAGCTGTTTTTT.

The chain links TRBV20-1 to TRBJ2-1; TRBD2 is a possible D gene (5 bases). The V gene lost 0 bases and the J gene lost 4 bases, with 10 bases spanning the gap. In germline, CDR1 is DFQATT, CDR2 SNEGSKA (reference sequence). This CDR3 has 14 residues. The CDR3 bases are TGCAGTGCTAGAGACGGGAACTTATACAATGAGCAGTTCTTC. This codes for CSARDGNLYNEQFF.

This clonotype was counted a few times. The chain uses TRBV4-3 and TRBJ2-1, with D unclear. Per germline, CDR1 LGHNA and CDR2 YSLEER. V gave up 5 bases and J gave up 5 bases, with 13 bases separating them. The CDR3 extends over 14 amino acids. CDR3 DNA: TGCGCCAGCAGCGGAACTATCCGTGACAATGAGCAGTTCTTC. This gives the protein CASSGTIRDNEQFF.

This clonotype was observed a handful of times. The CDR3 region is CATTLGDQETQYF. The CDR3 bases are TGTGCCACTACCTTAGGGGACCAAGAGACCCAGTACTTC. This chain uses TRBV15 with TRBJ2-5, with D perhaps TRBD1 (5 bases). Germline V gene data show CDR1 as LNHNV and CDR2 as YYDKDF (reference sequence). There are 13 residues in the CDR3. V gave up 9 bases and J gave up 0 bases, with 11 bases separating them. The full variable domain, in which reference TRBV15 and TRBJ2-5 provide the parts outside the CDR3, is DAMVIQNPRYQVTQFGKPVTLSCSQTLNHNVMYWYQQKSSQAPKLLFHYYDKDFNNEADTPDNFQSRRPNTSFCFLDIRSPGLGDTAMYLCATTLGDQETQYFGPGTRLLVL.

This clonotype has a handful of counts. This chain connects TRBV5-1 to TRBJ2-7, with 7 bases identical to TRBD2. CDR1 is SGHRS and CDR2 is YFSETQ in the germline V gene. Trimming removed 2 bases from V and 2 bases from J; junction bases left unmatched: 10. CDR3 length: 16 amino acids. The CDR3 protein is CASSFPNNSGTYEQYF. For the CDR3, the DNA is TGCGCCAGCAGCTTTCCCAATAACAGCGGGACCTACGAGCAGTACTTC.

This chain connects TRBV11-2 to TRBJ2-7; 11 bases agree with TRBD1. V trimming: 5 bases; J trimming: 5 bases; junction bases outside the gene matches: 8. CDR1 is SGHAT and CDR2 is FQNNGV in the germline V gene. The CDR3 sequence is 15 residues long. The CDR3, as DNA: TGTGCCAGCAGCCAAATGAGGACAGGGGGCCACGAGCAGTACTTC. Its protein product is CASSQMRTGGHEQYF.

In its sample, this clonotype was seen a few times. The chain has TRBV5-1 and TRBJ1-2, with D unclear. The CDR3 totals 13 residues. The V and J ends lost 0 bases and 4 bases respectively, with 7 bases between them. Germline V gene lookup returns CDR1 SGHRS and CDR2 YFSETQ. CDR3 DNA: TGCGCCAGCAGCTTGGCGGCAGGCTATGGCTACACCTTC. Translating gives CASSLAAGYGYTF.

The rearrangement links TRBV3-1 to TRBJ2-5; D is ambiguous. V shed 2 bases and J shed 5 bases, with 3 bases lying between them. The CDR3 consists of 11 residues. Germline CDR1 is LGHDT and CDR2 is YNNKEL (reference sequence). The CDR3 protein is CASSQMETQYF. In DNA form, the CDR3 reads TGTGCCAGCAGCCAAATGGAGACCCAGTACTTC.

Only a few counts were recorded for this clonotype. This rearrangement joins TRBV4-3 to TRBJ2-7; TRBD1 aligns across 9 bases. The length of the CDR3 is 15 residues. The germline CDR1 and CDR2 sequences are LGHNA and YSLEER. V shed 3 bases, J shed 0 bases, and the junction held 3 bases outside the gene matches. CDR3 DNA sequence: TGCGCCAGCAGCCATGGGACAGGGAGCTCCTACGAGCAGTACTTC. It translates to CASSHGTGSSYEQYF.

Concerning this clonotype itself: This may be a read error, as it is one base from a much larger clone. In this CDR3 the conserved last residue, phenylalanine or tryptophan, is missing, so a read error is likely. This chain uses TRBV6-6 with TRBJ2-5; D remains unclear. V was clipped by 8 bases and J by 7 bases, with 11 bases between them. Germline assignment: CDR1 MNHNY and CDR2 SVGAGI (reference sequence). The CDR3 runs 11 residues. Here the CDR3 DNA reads TGTGCCAGCCTATCCCTTGGGACCCAGTACGTC. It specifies CASLSLGTQYV.